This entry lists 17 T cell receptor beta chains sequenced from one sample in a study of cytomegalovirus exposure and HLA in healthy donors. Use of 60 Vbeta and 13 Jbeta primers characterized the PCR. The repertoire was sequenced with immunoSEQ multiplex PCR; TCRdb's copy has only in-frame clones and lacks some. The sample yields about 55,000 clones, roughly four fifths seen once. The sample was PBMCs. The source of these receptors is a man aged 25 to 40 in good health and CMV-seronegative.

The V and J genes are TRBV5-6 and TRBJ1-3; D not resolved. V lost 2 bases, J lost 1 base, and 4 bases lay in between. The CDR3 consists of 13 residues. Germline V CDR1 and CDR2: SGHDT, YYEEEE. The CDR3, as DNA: TGTGCCAGCAGCTTCCAGTCTGGAAACACCATATATTTT. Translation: CASSFQSGNTIYF.

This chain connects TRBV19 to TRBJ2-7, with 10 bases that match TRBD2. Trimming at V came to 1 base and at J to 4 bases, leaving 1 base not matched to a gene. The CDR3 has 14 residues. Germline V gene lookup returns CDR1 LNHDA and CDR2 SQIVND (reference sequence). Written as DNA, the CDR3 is TGTGCCAGTAGTATAGGGGGACTAGCGTACGAGCAGTACTTC. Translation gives CASSIGGLAYEQYF.

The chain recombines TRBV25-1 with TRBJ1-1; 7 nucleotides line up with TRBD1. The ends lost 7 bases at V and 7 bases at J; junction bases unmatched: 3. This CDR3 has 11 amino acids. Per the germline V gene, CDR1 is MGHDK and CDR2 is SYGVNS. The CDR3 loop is CASNRGGEAFF. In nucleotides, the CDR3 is TGTGCCAGCAACAGGGGTGGTGAAGCTTTCTTT.

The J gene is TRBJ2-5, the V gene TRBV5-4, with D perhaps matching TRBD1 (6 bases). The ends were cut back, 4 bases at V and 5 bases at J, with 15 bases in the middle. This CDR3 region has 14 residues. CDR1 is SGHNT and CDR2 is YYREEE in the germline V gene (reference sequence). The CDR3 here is CASSVAGVRETQYF. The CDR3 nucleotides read TGTGCCAGCAGCGTGGCAGGGGTCAGGGAGACCCAGTACTTC.

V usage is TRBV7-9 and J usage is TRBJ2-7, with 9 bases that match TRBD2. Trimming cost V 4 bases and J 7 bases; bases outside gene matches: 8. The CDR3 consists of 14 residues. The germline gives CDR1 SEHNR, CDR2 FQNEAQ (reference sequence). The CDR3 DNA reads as TGTGCCAGCAGCTCATCTAGCGGGAAGTGGGAGCAGTACTTC. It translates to CASSSSSGKWEQYF.

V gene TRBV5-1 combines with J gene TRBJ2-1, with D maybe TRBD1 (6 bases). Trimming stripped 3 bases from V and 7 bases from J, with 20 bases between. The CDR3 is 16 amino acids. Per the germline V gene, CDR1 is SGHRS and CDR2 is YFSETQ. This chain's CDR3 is CASSWPDSAAGNEQFF. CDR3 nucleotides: TGCGCCAGCAGCTGGCCGGACAGCGCCGCAGGGAATGAGCAGTTCTTC.

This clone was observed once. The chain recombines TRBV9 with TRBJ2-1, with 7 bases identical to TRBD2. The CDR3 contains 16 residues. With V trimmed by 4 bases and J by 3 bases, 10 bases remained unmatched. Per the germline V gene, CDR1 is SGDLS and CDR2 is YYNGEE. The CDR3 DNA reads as TGTGCCAGCAGCCCGTTGACCGGGACTAACTACAATGAGCAGTTCTTC. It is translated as CASSPLTGTNYNEQFF.

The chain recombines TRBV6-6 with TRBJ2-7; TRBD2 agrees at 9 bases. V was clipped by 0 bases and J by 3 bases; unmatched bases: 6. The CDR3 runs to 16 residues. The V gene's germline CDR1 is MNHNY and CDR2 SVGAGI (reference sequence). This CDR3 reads CASSYSFSAGGYEQYF. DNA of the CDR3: TGTGCCAGCAGTTACTCGTTCTCAGCGGGAGGCTACGAGCAGTACTTC.

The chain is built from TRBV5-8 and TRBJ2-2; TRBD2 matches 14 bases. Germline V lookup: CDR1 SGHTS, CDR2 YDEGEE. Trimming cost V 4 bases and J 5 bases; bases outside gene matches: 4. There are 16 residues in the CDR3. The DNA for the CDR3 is TGTGCCAGCAGCAGGACTAGCGGGAGGTGGACCGGGGAGCTGTTTTTT. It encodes CASSRTSGRWTGELFF.

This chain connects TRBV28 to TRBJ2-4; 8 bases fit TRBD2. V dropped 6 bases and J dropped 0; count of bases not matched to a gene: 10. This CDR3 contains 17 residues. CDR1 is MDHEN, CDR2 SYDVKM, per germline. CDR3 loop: CASSVEGLAKAKNIQYF. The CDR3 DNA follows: TGTGCCAGCAGCGTCGAAGGACTAGCAAAAGCCAAAAACATTCAGTACTTC.

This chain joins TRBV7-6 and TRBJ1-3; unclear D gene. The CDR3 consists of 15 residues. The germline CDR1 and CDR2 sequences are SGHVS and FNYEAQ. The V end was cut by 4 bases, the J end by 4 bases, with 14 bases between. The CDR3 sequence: CASSSYRTLGNTIYF. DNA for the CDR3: TGTGCCAGCAGCTCCTACCGAACCCTCGGAAACACCATATATTTT.

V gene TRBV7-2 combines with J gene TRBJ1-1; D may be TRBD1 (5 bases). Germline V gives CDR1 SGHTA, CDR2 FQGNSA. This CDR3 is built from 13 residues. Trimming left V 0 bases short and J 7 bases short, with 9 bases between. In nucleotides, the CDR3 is TGTGCCAGCAGCTTAGCACAGGCCTTTGAAGCTTTCTTT. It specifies CASSLAQAFEAFF.

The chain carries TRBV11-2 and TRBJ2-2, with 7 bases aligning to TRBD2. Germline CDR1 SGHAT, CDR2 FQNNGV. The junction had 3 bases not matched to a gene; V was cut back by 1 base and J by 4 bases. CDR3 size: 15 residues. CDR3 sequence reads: CASSLGGGVTGELFF. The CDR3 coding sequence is TGTGCCAGCAGCTTAGGGGGGGGAGTCACCGGGGAGCTGTTTTTT.

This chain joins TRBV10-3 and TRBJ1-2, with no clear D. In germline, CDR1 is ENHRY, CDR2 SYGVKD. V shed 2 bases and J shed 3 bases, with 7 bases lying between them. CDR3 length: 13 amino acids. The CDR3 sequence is CAISESTDYGYTF. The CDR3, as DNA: TGTGCCATCAGTGAGAGCACAGACTATGGCTACACCTTC.

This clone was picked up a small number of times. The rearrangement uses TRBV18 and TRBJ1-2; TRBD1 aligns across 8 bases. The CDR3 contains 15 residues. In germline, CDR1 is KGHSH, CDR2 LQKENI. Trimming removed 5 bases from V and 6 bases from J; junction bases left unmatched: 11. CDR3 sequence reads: CASSGRQGSEDGYTF. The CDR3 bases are TGTGCCAGCTCAGGGCGACAGGGGTCAGAGGATGGCTACACCTTC.

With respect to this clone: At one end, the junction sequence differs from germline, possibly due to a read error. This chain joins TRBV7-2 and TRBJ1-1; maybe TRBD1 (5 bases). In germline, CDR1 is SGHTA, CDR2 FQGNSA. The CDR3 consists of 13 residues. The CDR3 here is CASSLGGATETFF. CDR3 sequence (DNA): TGTGCCAGCAGCTTAGGTGGGGCCACTGAAACTTTCTTT.

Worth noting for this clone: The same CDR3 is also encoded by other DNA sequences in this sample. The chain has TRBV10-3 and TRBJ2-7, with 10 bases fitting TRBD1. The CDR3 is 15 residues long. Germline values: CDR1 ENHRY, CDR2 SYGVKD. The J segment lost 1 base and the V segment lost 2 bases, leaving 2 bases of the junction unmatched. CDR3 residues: CAISERQGASYEQYF. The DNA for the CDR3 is TGTGCCATCAGTGAGAGACAGGGGGCATCCTACGAGCAGTACTTC.